One sample yielded the 11 T cell receptor beta chains listed below, sequenced in a study of T cells in Graves' hyperthyroidism and ophthalmopathy. Amplification of TCR beta CDR3 regions was performed using RNA transcripts as template. A set of HTBI primers served as the primers for a first-round RT-PCR of the TCR CDR3. TCRdb used MiXCR to reprocess the multiplex PCR reads, holding one entry per CDR3 protein. Among about 760,000 distinct CDR3 sequences listed, over 35% were seen once. The sequenced sample was blood. Receptor source: a woman aged 40 to 50 with Graves' hyperthyroidism.

This clonotype was recorded at least ten times. A read error may be the cause here, since a much bigger clone is one base away. This rearrangement joins TRBV3-1 to TRBJ2-6; no reliable D call. V lost 1 base to trimming and J lost 2 bases, with 0 bases between them. The V gene's germline CDR1 is LGHDT and CDR2 YNNKEL (reference sequence). This CDR3 is 13 amino acids long. The CDR3 loop is CASSQAGANVLTF. The CDR3 coding sequence is TGTGCCAGCAGCCAAGCTGGGGCCAACGTCCTGACTTTC.

With regard to this clonotype: The junction shows a germline mismatch at one end, possibly a read error. The chain uses TRBV10-3 and TRBJ2-7; D is ambiguous. This CDR3 has 13 amino acids. The germline V gene encodes CDR1 ENHRY and CDR2 SYGVKD. The DNA for the CDR3 is TGTGCCAGCAGTTACTCTGCGCGCTACGAGCAGTACTTC. Translation gives CASSYSARYEQYF.

Comment on this clonotype: A read error may explain this, as a much larger clone is one base away. This CDR3 is missing its conserved last phenylalanine or tryptophan, likely due to a read error. The chain carries TRBV24-1 and TRBJ1-1; 7 bases line up with TRBD1. The CDR3 contains 13 residues. Germline V gives CDR1 KGHDR, CDR2 SFDVKD. The J segment lost 3 bases and the V segment lost 4 bases, leaving 1 base of the junction unmatched. The CDR3 reads CATSEGGHTEAFL. CDR3 DNA sequence: TGTGCCACCAGTGAAGGGGGCCACACTGAAGCTTTCCTT.

This clonotype was picked up a small number of times. V is TRBV7-8 and J is TRBJ1-2, with a weak D call TRBD1 (5 bases). The germline V and J ends were trimmed by 5 bases and 4 bases, with 14 bases remaining between them. CDR3 length: 14 residues. Germline CDR1 reads SGHVS; CDR2 reads FQNEAQ. The CDR3, as DNA: TGTGCCAGCAGCCCAGGGCTGGGGGGCTATGGCTACACCTTC. The encoded protein is CASSPGLGGYGYTF.

This clonotype was seen a handful of times. This chain joins TRBV5-1 and TRBJ1-6, with D unresolved. V lost 0 bases and J lost 9, with 10 bases in between. The CDR3 runs 14 residues. Germline lookup yields CDR1 SGHRS and CDR2 YFSETQ. The CDR3 here is CASSLEAWGSPLHF. The DNA for the CDR3 is TGCGCCAGCAGCTTGGAGGCATGGGGTTCACCCCTCCACTTT.

Only a few counts were recorded for this clonotype. This rearrangement joins TRBV20-1 to TRBJ1-4, with 7 bases fitting TRBD1. The CDR3 is 16 amino acids. Germline assignment: CDR1 DFQATT and CDR2 SNEGSKA (reference sequence). V shed 6 bases, J shed 0 bases, and the junction held 10 bases outside the gene matches. The CDR3 DNA sequence: TGCAGTGCCAGGGGGGGACGCGGGACAACTAATGAAAAACTGTTTTTT. Translating it yields CSARGGRGTTNEKLFF.

About this clonotype: A much larger clone lies one base from this, so it may be a read error. This CDR3 is missing its conserved last phenylalanine or tryptophan, likely due to a read error. The gene calls are TRBV4-2 and TRBJ1-2; perhaps TRBD1 as D (5 bases). Trimming pared 0 bases from V and 2 bases from J, leaving 7 bases between. The CDR3 runs to 14 residues. Germline V gene data show CDR1 as LGHNA and CDR2 as YNFKEQ. The CDR3 DNA reads as TGTGCCAGCAGCCAAGATGCAGGGAACTATGGCTACACCTCC. Translating it yields CASSQDAGNYGYTS.

As to this clonotype: A much larger clone lies one base from this, so it may be a read error. The CDR3 DNA follows: TGCAGTGCTACCCCCGGTGGGTACGACCAGTACTTC. It codes for CSATPGGYDQYF. This chain uses TRBV20-1 with TRBJ2-7; the D is unclear. The CDR3 runs to 12 residues. From germline, CDR1 is DFQATT and CDR2 SNEGSKA (reference sequence).

This clonotype was picked up a small number of times. The J gene is TRBJ2-7, the V gene TRBV19; 10 nucleotides line up with TRBD1. V lost 3 bases, J lost 3 bases, and 8 bases stayed unmatched. This CDR3 is 16 amino acids long. Germline CDR1 is LNHDA and CDR2 is SQIVND (reference sequence). CDR3 coding DNA: TGTGCCAGTAGTATTGGATCGGGACAGGGGTTCTACGAGCAGTACTTC. This translates into CASSIGSGQGFYEQYF.

This clonotype has a handful of counts. The rearrangement joins TRBV6-6 to TRBJ1-1, with 9 bases lining up with TRBD1. Germline V gene data show CDR1 as MNHNY and CDR2 as SVGAGI (reference sequence). The trim removed 5 bases at V and 5 bases at J, leaving 9 bases unmatched. The CDR3 contains 15 residues. The CDR3 sequence: CASSPSGTGSTEAFF. CDR3 in DNA: TGTGCCAGCAGTCCTTCCGGGACAGGGAGTACTGAAGCTTTCTTT.

This clonotype has only one observation. The chain employs TRBV20-1 and TRBJ2-4, with a possible D match to TRBD2 (6 bases). This CDR3 has 13 amino acids. V dropped 3 bases and J dropped 2 bases, with 8 bases sitting between them. CDR1 and CDR2 from the germline V gene are DFQATT and SNEGSKA (reference sequence). In DNA, the CDR3 is TGCAGTGCTAGGGAGGGAACCAAAAACATTCAGTACTTC. Its translation is CSAREGTKNIQYF.